The rows below give T cell receptor beta chains drawn from one sample of a study of CD8+ T cells in alopecia areata. TCRdb's copy holds only in-frame clones and misses some; the assay was immunoSEQ multiplex PCR. The table records almost 35,000 clones, around 59% of them present only once. Sequenced sample: NKG2D-high CD8+ T cells sorted from blood. These receptors were collected from a human donor with alopecia areata. The CDR3 runs from the conserved cysteine through the conserved F or W. The D gene is left open where the match is weak. Size values are once, few and many counts, or a class for expanded clones, and some rows have none.

d_call	v_call	clone_size	j_call	cdr3_aa	cdr3_nt
-	TRBV4-1	-	TRBJ2-5	CASSQETNGRETQYF	TGCGCCAGCAGCCAAGAAACTAACGGGAGAGAGACCCAGTACTTC
TRBD1	TRBV6-6	-	TRBJ1-3	CASQGGSGNTIYF	TGTGCCAGCCAGGGGGGCTCTGGAAACACCATATATTTT
-	TRBV7-2	few	TRBJ2-5	CASSPRAAETQYF	TGTGCCAGCAGCCCACGGGCAGCTGAGACCCAGTACTTC
-	TRBV7-9	-	TRBJ2-1	CASSLAGDDNEQFF	TGTGCCAGCAGCTTAGCCGGGGATGACAATGAGCAGTTCTTC
-	TRBV28	few	TRBJ2-1	CASSSNEQFF	TGTGCCAGCTCCTCGAATGAGCAGTTCTTC
TRBD2	TRBV2	-	TRBJ2-7	CASSVELAGDEQYF	TGTGCCAGCAGTGTTGAACTAGCGGGAGACGAGCAGTACTTC
-	TRBV7-8	-	TRBJ2-7	CASSDLRGEYF	TGTGCCAGCAGCGACCTCCGGGGCGAGTACTTC
TRBD1	TRBV7-9	few	TRBJ1-6	CATRTGGDNSPLHF	TGTGCCACCAGGACAGGGGGCGATAATTCACCCCTCCACTTT
-	TRBV28	-	TRBJ2-3	CASSSIESTDTQYF	TGTGCCAGCAGTTCGATAGAGAGCACAGATACGCAGTATTTT
TRBD2	TRBV15	-	TRBJ2-3	CATSSRSGRTDTQYF	TGTGCCACCAGCAGTAGAAGCGGGAGGACGGATACGCAGTATTTT
-	TRBV5-6	-	TRBJ2-7	CASSLGTGPGKQYF	TGTGCCAGCAGCTTAGGGACGGGACCAGGGAAGCAGTACTTC
TRBD2	TRBV30	-	TRBJ2-7	CAWSVGLAAYEQYF	TGTGCCTGGAGTGTTGGACTAGCTGCCTACGAGCAGTACTTC
-	TRBV28	few	TRBJ2-3	CASTFGQNTDTQYF	TGTGCCAGCACCTTCGGGCAGAACACAGATACGCAGTATTTT
-	TRBV5-1	-	TRBJ1-1	CASSFEPTTEAFF	TGCGCCAGCAGCTTCGAACCTACTACGGAAGCTTTCTTT
-	TRBV27	-	TRBJ2-1	CASSASYNEQFF	TGTGCCAGCAGTGCCAGCTACAATGAGCAGTTCTTC
-	TRBV11-3	-	TRBJ2-4	CASSSVQDMAKNIQYF	TGTGCCAGCAGCTCGGTACAGGATATGGCCAAAAACATTCAGTACTTC
TRBD1	TRBV2	once	TRBJ1-2	CASRDSPQNPGYTF	TGTGCCAGCCGGGACAGTCCCCAAAATCCTGGCTACACCTTC
-	TRBV7-9	-	TRBJ2-5	CASSLLEEETQYF	TGTGCCAGCAGCTTATTGGAGGAAGAGACCCAGTACTTC
TRBD2	TRBV27	-	TRBJ2-1	CASSLSLAGLNEQFF	TGTGCCAGCAGTTTATCACTAGCGGGCCTCAATGAGCAGTTCTTC
-	TRBV28	-	TRBJ2-7	CASSHNAEQYF	TGTGCCAGCAGTCACAACGCAGAGCAGTACTTC
TRBD1	TRBV29-1	-	TRBJ2-7	CSVGDRSMSYEQYF	TGCAGCGTTGGGGACAGGTCAATGAGCTACGAGCAGTACTTC
-	TRBV7-6	-	TRBJ2-5	CASSYVLGKETQYF	TGTGCCAGCAGCTATGTTCTCGGGAAAGAGACCCAGTACTTC
-	TRBV28	few	TRBJ1-1	CASSLYGGVNTEAFF	TGTGCCAGCAGTTTATACGGAGGGGTGAACACTGAAGCTTTCTTT
-	TRBV28	once	TRBJ2-1	CASSLAPGREQFF	TGTGCCAGCAGTTTAGCTCCGGGGAGGGAGCAGTTCTTC
-	TRBV6-6	-	TRBJ1-5	CASRTDSSDQPQHF	TGTGCCAGCAGGACCGACAGTTCCGATCAGCCCCAGCATTTT
-	TRBV4-1	few	TRBJ2-7	CASRQGISSDREQYF	TGCGCCAGCAGACAAGGCATATCAAGTGACCGCGAGCAGTACTTC
-	TRBV4-3	-	TRBJ2-1	CASSQAGVAHEQFF	TGCGCCAGCAGCCAAGCGGGAGTGGCCCATGAGCAGTTCTTC
-	TRBV6-5	-	TRBJ1-2	CASSYSRGLQAGYTF	TGTGCCAGCAGTTACAGTCGAGGGCTCCAGGCTGGCTACACCTTC
TRBD1	TRBV9	few	TRBJ2-6	CASSVHRDRSSGANVLTF	TGTGCCAGCAGCGTCCACCGGGACAGGTCCTCTGGGGCCAACGTCCTGACTTTC
-	TRBV4-1	few	TRBJ2-7	CASSQEVGTLSYEQYF	TGCGCCAGCAGCCAAGAGGTCGGGACACTTTCCTACGAGCAGTACTTC
-	TRBV9	-	TRBJ2-7	CASSPLTGFYEQYF	TGTGCCAGCAGCCCTCTCACGGGGTTCTACGAGCAGTACTTC
TRBD2	TRBV7-9	-	TRBJ2-2	CASNHWTSNTGELFF	TGTGCCAGCAACCACTGGACTAGCAACACCGGGGAGCTGTTTTTT
TRBD2	TRBV27	-	TRBJ2-1	CASSLGGAQFF	TGTGCCAGCAGTTTGGGAGGGGCGCAGTTCTTC
-	TRBV4-3	-	TRBJ1-5	CASSRAVGELNQPQHF	TGCGCCAGCAGCCGAGCCGTTGGGGAGCTCAATCAGCCCCAGCATTTT
-	TRBV14	-	TRBJ1-6	CASSQVWGPGSPLHF	TGTGCCAGCAGCCAAGTGTGGGGGCCGGGTTCACCCCTCCACTTT
-	TRBV9	-	TRBJ2-1	CASSVYGTVSSSYNEQFF	TGTGCCAGCAGCGTATACGGGACGGTCTCTAGCTCCTACAATGAGCAGTTCTTC
-	TRBV7-9	-	TRBJ2-1	CASSLLRTSSYNEQFF	TGTGCCAGCAGCTTACTAAGGACAAGCTCCTACAATGAGCAGTTCTTC
TRBD2	TRBV7-6	once	TRBJ2-7	CASSPYRAGASSYEQYF	TGTGCCAGCAGCCCTTACCGAGCGGGAGCAAGCTCCTACGAGCAGTACTTC
TRBD2	TRBV5-1	-	TRBJ2-3	CASSSAGTSATDTQYF	TGCGCCAGCAGCTCTGCCGGGACTAGCGCCACAGATACGCAGTATTTT
-	TRBV21-1	-	TRBJ2-4	CASSKNRGSGRERSKNIQYF	TGTGCCAGCAGCAAAAATCGGGGTAGCGGGAGGGAAAGGTCCAAAAACATTCAGTACTTC
TRBD2	TRBV27	-	TRBJ2-7	CASSPPGLAIYEQYF	TGTGCCAGCAGTCCGCCGGGACTAGCGATCTACGAGCAGTACTTC
-	TRBV4-1	-	TRBJ2-7	CASSQDHGEQYF	TGCGCCAGCAGCCAAGATCACGGCGAGCAGTACTTC
-	TRBV27	-	TRBJ2-1	CASSLRGLDDEQFF	TGTGCCAGCAGTTTAAGGGGGTTAGACGATGAGCAGTTCTTC
-	TRBV28	few	TRBJ2-7	CASSPRRVDSYEQYF	TGTGCCAGCAGTCCCCGGAGGGTGGATTCCTACGAGCAGTACTTC
-	TRBV28	-	TRBJ1-5	CASSLRTLGQPQHF	TGTGCCAGCAGTTTAAGGACTCTAGGGCAGCCCCAGCATTTT
-	TRBV6-4	many	TRBJ2-6	CASSDDVQSGANVLTF	TGTGCCAGCAGTGACGATGTTCAGTCCGGGGCCAACGTCCTGACTTTC
-	TRBV2	-	TRBJ2-7	CASSELNSYYEQYF	TGTGCCAGCAGTGAACTCAACAGCTACTACGAGCAGTACTTC
TRBD1	TRBV7-9	-	TRBJ2-1	CASSLKSGQDEQFF	TGTGCCAGCAGCTTAAAATCAGGACAGGATGAGCAGTTCTTC
TRBD1	TRBV29-1	-	TRBJ1-2	CSVEVRQGWGYGYTF	TGCAGCGTTGAAGTCCGACAGGGATGGGGCTATGGCTACACCTTC
TRBD1	TRBV29-1	-	TRBJ2-7	CSVLQGSYEQYF	TGCAGCGTCTTACAGGGGTCCTACGAGCAGTACTTC
-	TRBV7-8	-	TRBJ2-5	CATALTHQETQYF	TGTGCCACTGCGTTGACTCACCAAGAGACCCAGTACTTC
TRBD1	TRBV7-8	-	TRBJ2-7	CASSQGATQYF	TGTGCCAGCAGCCAGGGGGCAACTCAGTACTTC
TRBD1	TRBV4-3	-	TRBJ2-1	CASSQDETGSEQFF	TGCGCCAGCAGCCAAGATGAGACAGGGAGCGAGCAGTTCTTC
-	TRBV29-1	few	TRBJ2-7	CSVEGRDEQYF	TGCAGCGTTGAGGGCAGGGACGAGCAGTACTTC
-	TRBV7-2	-	TRBJ2-7	CASEEENSYEQYF	TGTGCCAGCGAAGAGGAAAACTCCTACGAGCAGTACTTC
-	TRBV4-1	-	TRBJ2-7	CASSRDDYSYEQYF	TGCGCCAGCAGCCGGGACGATTACTCCTACGAGCAGTACTTC
TRBD2	TRBV4-1	-	TRBJ2-5	CASSVHAGEETQYF	TGCGCCAGCAGCGTCCACGCGGGAGAAGAGACCCAGTACTTC
TRBD2	TRBV5-4	-	TRBJ2-1	CASSSPAGGMSSYNEQFF	TGTGCCAGCAGCTCCCCTGCGGGAGGTATGAGCTCCTACAATGAGCAGTTCTTC
TRBD1	TRBV7-9	few	TRBJ2-5	CASSRTGIEETQYF	TGTGCCAGCAGCCGGACAGGGATTGAGGAGACCCAGTACTTC